Listed here is a single TCR beta chain. The antigen remains undetermined. These data originate in a study of cytomegalovirus exposure and HLA in healthy donors. Findings and caveats of the study: TCR beta sequences numbering some 17,000 were associated with HLA alleles at 0.05 false discovery rate in a later analysis. A list of 150 or so TCR beta chains associated with cytomegalovirus was given. Reportedly, fewer N-insertions than the roughly 600-donor mean appeared in an Asian-associated ancestry cluster in a later analysis.

PCR involved 60 Vbeta and 13 Jbeta primers. Libraries were prepared by immunoSEQ multiplex PCR; TCRdb keeps only in-frame clonotypes and omits some of them. In the table there are 200,000 to 250,000 clones, around 80% of which are singletons. The germline V gene has CDR1 MDHEN and CDR2 SYDVKM. The V gene lost 7 bases and the J gene lost 2 bases, with 15 bases spanning the gap. The CDR3 extends over 14 amino acids. This chain connects TRBV28 to TRBJ2-7; D not resolved. Specimen: PBMCs. The sequence was collected from a man aged 18 to 35 in good health and CMV-seronegative. For the CDR3, the DNA is TGTGCCAGCACACACGTTATGGCCCCCTACGAGCAGTACTTC. Protein sequence: CASTHVMAPYEQYF.